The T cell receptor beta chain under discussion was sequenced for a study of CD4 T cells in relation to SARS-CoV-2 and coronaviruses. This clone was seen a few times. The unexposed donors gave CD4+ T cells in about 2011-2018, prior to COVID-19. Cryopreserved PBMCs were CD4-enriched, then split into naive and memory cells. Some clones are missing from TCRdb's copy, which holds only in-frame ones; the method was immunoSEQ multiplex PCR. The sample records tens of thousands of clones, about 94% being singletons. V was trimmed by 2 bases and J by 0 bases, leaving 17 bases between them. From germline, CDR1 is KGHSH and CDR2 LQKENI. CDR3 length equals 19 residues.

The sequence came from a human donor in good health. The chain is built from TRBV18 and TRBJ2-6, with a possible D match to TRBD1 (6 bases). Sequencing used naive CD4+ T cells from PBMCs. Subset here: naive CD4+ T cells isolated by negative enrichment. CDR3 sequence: CASSPGSQGYNSGANVLTF. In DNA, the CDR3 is TGTGCCAGCTCACCAGGCTCTCAGGGGTATAACTCTGGGGCCAACGTCCTGACTTTC.